The 16 T cell receptor beta chains below all came from one sample that was sequenced in a study of blood T cell repertoires in COVID-19. Sequenced by immunoSEQ multiplex PCR; TCRdb stores in-frame clones only, minus some. The sample includes fewer than 40,000 clones, less than 90% of them seen just once. The sequenced material came from peripheral blood. The receptor set was obtained from a woman of 80 years or more with active or convalescent COVID-19.

This chain uses TRBV6-5 with TRBJ1-3; D possibly corresponds to TRBD1 (5 bases). Per the germline V gene, CDR1 is MNHEY and CDR2 is SVGAGI. The germline V and J ends were trimmed by 10 bases and 11 bases, with 21 bases remaining between them. The CDR3 is made up of 13 amino acids. CDR3 DNA: TGTGCCATCGGGACTAACCCTGGGGGGGCCATATATTTT. Amino acids: CAIGTNPGGAIYF.

CDR3 nucleotide sequence: TGCGCCAGCAGCTTCGGAGGCGCTGGCTATGGCTACACCTTC. Protein: CASSFGGAGYGYTF. This rearrangement joins TRBV5-1 to TRBJ1-2; D not resolved. The CDR3 extends over 14 amino acids. Germline assignment: CDR1 SGHRS and CDR2 YFSETQ. V lost 2 bases to trimming and J lost 4 bases, with 12 bases between them. The full variable domain, completed using reference TRBV5-1 and TRBJ1-2, is KAGVTQTPRYLIKTRGQQVTLSCSPISGHRSVSWYQQTPGQGLQFLFEYFSETQRNKGNFPGRFSGRQFSNSRSEMNVSTLELGDSALYLCASSFGGAGYGYTFGSGTRLTVV.

CDR3 protein: CASSLAAGQDQPQHF. CDR3 coding DNA: TGTGCCAGCAGCTTGGCCGCAGGTCAGGATCAGCCCCAGCATTTT. V usage is TRBV5-6 and J usage is TRBJ1-5; D is unresolved. The germline V gene has CDR1 SGHDT and CDR2 YYEEEE. V was pared by 0 bases and J by 5 bases, with 12 bases between. The CDR3 runs to 15 residues.

This chain links TRBV19 with TRBJ2-5; a weak D match, TRBD2 (6 bases). Germline CDR1 and CDR2: LNHDA and SQIVND (reference sequence). Trimming took 5 bases from V and 4 from J, leaving 14 bases between them. This CDR3 has 14 residues. CDR3 coding DNA: TGTGCCAGTAGTGTACTAGGGCGGGGAGAGACCCAGTACTTC. It specifies CASSVLGRGETQYF.

The J gene is TRBJ1-5, the V gene TRBV7-2, with a tentative D call TRBD1 (6 bases). This CDR3 spans 17 amino acids. The V gene lost 5 bases and the J gene lost 3 bases, with 20 bases spanning the gap. Germline loops: CDR1 SGHTA, CDR2 FQGNSA. The CDR3, as DNA: TGTGCCAGCAGCCCCATTGCCGGGACAAGGTCCAATCAGCCCCAGCATTTT. Amino acids: CASSPIAGTRSNQPQHF. Drawing the rest from reference TRBV7-2 and TRBJ1-5, the complete variable domain is GAGVSQSPSNKVTEKGKDVELRCDPISGHTALYWYRQSLGQGLEFLIYFQGNSAPDKSGLPSDRFSAERTGGSVSTLTIQRTQQEDSAVYLCASSPIAGTRSNQPQHFGDGTRLSIL.

The V call is TRBV27, the J call TRBJ2-7; possible D gene TRBD2, 7 bases. V was pared by 4 bases and J by 0 bases, with 16 bases between. Germline V gene data show CDR1 as MNHEY and CDR2 as SMNVEV (reference sequence). The CDR3 has 16 residues. The CDR3 region has the DNA TGTGCCAGCAGTTCCGCAGGGAGGGGGAGCTCCTACGAGCAGTACTTC. This translates into CASSSAGRGSSYEQYF.

A single count supports this clone. This rearrangement joins TRBV2 to TRBJ2-7; D is uncertain. The CDR3 is 14 residues long. Germline V gene sequence: CDR1 SNHLY, CDR2 FYNNEI. Trimming took off 2 bases at V and 2 bases at J, with 10 bases between the two ends. The CDR3 DNA is TGTGCCAGCAGTGAACAGACTCGAACCTACGAGCAGTACTTC. It translates to CASSEQTRTYEQYF. Using reference TRBV2 and TRBJ2-7 for the parts outside the CDR3, the full variable domain is EPEVTQTPSHQVTQMGQEVILRCVPISNHLYFYWYRQILGQKVEFLVSFYNNEISEKSEIFDDQFSVERPDGSNFTLKIRSTKLEDSAMYFCASSEQTRTYEQYFGPGTRLTVT.

This clone showed up just once. The rearrangement joins TRBV6-4 to TRBJ2-7, with TRBD2 matching 8 bases. CDR3 length: 15 amino acids. Per germline, CDR1 MRHNA and CDR2 SNTAGT. V was pared by 8 bases and J by 3 bases, with 12 bases of the junction left unmatched. CDR3 sequence reads: CASHATHSGDYEQYF. The CDR3 DNA sequence: TGTGCCAGCCACGCCACACATAGCGGGGACTACGAGCAGTACTTC.

The rearrangement uses TRBV15 and TRBJ2-7, with 12 bases fitting TRBD2. The CDR3 runs to 16 residues. Germline V CDR1 and CDR2: LNHNV, YYDKDF (reference sequence). The ends lost 2 bases at V and 4 bases at J; junction bases unmatched: 6. The CDR3 DNA follows: TGTGCCACCAGCAGATTCGAGCTAGCGGGGGGGTACGAGCAGTACTTC. Its protein is CATSRFELAGGYEQYF.

The chain uses TRBV18 and TRBJ1-1; no reliable D call. V was pared by 8 bases and J by 0 bases, with 19 bases between. CDR3 size: 16 residues. Germline CDR1 KGHSH, CDR2 LQKENI. The CDR3 DNA reads TGTGCCAGCACTCCTGAGGGCGTTCTGATGAACACTGAAGCTTTCTTT. It specifies CASTPEGVLMNTEAFF.

The rearrangement joins TRBV6-6 to TRBJ1-1; a weak D match, TRBD1 (6 bases). Germline CDR1 and CDR2: MNHNY and SVGAGI (reference sequence). V dropped 7 bases and J dropped 8 bases, with 23 bases sitting between them. The CDR3 sequence is 15 residues long. CDR3 region: CASTPGHLPSAEAFF. The CDR3 DNA reads TGTGCCAGCACCCCGGGACACCTCCCGTCGGCCGAAGCTTTCTTT.

This chain links TRBV10-1 with TRBJ2-3, with D possibly matching TRBD1 (5 bases). The CDR3 length is 15 residues. Looked up from germline, CDR1 is WNHNN and CDR2 is SYGVQD (reference sequence). V was trimmed by 4 bases and J by 4 bases, leaving 15 bases between them. The CDR3 DNA is TGCGCCAGCAGTGCCCAGGGAAAGGGATCAGATACGCAGTATTTT. It is translated as CASSAQGKGSDTQYF.

This clone was counted once. The gene calls are TRBV18 and TRBJ2-2; TRBD1 agrees at 7 bases. In germline, CDR1 is KGHSH, CDR2 LQKENI. The CDR3 spans 16 residues. V dropped 1 base and J dropped 6; count of bases not matched to a gene: 8. The CDR3 nucleotides are TGTGCCAGCTCACCACACGCCGACAGGGCGTCCGGGGAGCTGTTTTTT. Its protein product is CASSPHADRASGELFF.

This rearrangement joins TRBV5-8 to TRBJ2-7, with D possibly being TRBD2 (5 bases). Trimming left V 4 bases short and J 0 bases short, with 14 bases between. Germline loops: CDR1 SGHTS, CDR2 YDEGEE. The CDR3 is 15 amino acids. The CDR3 DNA reads TGTGCCAGCAGCGCAGCCGGACGGGACTCCTACGAGCAGTACTTC. It specifies CASSAAGRDSYEQYF.

V gene TRBV7-6 combines with J gene TRBJ2-5, with 10 bases identical to TRBD1. V shed 4 bases, J shed 4 bases, and the junction held 6 bases outside the gene matches. Germline assignment: CDR1 SGHVS and CDR2 FNYEAQ. This CDR3 contains 15 residues. CDR3 region: CASSYKTGGVETQYF. In nucleotides, the CDR3 is TGTGCCAGCAGCTACAAGACAGGGGGCGTAGAGACCCAGTACTTC.

The chain uses TRBV28 and TRBJ1-2; 11 bases line up with TRBD1. CDR3 length equals 16 residues. Germline assignment: CDR1 MDHEN and CDR2 SYDVKM. After removal of 6 bases from V and 6 bases from J, the junction contained 12 bases not matched to a gene. CDR3 bases: TGTGCCAGCAGGATGACGGGACAGGGGGACTTCGATGGCTACACCTTC. It translates to CASRMTGQGDFDGYTF.